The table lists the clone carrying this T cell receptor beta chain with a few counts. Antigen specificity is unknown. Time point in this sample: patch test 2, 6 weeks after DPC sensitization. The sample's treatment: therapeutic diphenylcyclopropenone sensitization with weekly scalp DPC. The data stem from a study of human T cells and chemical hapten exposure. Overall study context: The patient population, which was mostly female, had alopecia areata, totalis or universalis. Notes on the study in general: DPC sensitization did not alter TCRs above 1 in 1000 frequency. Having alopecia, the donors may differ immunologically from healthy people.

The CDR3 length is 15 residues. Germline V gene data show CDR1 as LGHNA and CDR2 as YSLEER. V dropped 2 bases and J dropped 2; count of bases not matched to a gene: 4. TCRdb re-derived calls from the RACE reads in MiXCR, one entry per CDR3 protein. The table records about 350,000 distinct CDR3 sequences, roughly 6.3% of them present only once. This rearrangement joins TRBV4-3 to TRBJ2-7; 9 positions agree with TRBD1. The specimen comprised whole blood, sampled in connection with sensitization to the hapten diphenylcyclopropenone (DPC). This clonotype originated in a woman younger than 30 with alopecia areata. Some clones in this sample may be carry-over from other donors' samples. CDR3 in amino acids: CASSQTGGAAYEQYF. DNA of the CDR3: TGCGCCAGCAGCCAAACAGGGGGCGCAGCCTACGAGCAGTACTTC.